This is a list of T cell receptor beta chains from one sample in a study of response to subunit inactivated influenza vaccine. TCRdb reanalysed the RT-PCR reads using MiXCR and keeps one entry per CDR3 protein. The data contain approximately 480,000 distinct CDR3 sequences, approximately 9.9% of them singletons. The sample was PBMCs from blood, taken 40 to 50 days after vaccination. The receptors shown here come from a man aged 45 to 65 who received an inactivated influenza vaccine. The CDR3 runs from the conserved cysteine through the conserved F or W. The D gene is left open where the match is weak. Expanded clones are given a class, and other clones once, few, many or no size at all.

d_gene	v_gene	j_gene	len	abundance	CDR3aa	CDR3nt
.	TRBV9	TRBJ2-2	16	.	CASSPYVGYSTGELFF	TGTGCCAGCAGCCCTTACGTCGGGTACAGCACCGGGGAGCTGTTTTTT
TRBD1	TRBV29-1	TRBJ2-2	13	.	CSVGQVVGGELFF	TGCAGCGTCGGACAGGTCGTGGGCGGGGAGCTGTTTTTT
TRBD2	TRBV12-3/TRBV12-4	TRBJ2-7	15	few	CASPTSGGVSYEQYF	TGTGCCAGCCCTACTAGCGGGGGGGTATCCTACGAGCAGTACTTC
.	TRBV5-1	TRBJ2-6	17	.	CASSLAPGASGANVLTF	TGCGCCAGCAGCTTGGCCCCGGGTGCCTCTGGGGCCAACGTCCTGACTTTC
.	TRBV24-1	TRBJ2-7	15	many	CATSDSSDRPYEQYF	TGTGCCACCAGTGATTCCTCTGACAGGCCATACGAGCAGTACTTC
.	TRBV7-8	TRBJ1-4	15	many	CASSTPTGMAEKLFF	TGTGCCAGCAGCACCCCGACGGGAATGGCTGAAAAACTGTTTTTT
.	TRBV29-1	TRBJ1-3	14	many	CSVEAWDSGNTIYF	TGCAGCGTTGAGGCCTGGGACTCTGGAAACACCATATATTTT
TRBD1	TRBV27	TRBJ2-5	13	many	CASKRAGGETQYF	TGTGCCAGCAAACGGGCAGGGGGTGAGACCCAGTACTTC
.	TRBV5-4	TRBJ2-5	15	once	CASSSAVGTQETQYF	TGTGCCAGCAGCTCTGCGGTAGGGACACAAGAGACCCAGTACTTC
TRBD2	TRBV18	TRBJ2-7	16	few	CASSETGTRGLYEQYF	TGTGCCAGCTCAGAAACCGGGACTAGAGGTCTCTACGAGCAGTACTTC
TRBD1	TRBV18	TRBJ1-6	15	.	CASSPKTGTNSPLHF	TGTGCCAGCTCACCCAAGACAGGGACCAATTCACCCCTCCACTTT